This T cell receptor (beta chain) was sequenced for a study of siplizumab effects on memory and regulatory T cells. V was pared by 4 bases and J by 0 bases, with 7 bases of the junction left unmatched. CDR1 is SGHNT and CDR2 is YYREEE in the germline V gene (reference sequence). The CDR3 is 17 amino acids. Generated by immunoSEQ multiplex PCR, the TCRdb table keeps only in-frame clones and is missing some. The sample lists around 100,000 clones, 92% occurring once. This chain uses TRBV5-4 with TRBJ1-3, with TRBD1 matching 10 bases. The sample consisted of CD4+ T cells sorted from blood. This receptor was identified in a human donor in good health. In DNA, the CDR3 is TGTGCCAGCAGCCACGGACAGGGGGATTTCTCTGGAAACACCATATATTTT. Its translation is CASSHGQGDFSGNTIYF.